This TCR beta chain was documented in a study of early T cells in non-severe SARS-CoV-2 infection. The CDR3 is made up of 14 amino acids. Germline V lookup: CDR1 SGHNT, CDR2 YYREEE (reference sequence). Trimming took off 3 bases at V and 8 bases at J, with 17 bases between the two ends. MiXCR, run by TCRdb on the 5' RACE reads, gives a single entry per CDR3 protein. This sample carries about 110,000 distinct CDR3 sequences, around 12% of them seen once, and the ten largest clones take 3.8%. The clonotype comes from an adult who was a healthcare worker with PCR-confirmed SARS-CoV-2 infection or an uninfected control (not recorded which). Source: whole blood, taken at baseline. This chain connects TRBV5-4 to TRBJ1-1; tentative D call: TRBD1 (6 bases). The CDR3 nucleotides read TGTGCCAGCAGCTCCCAAAAACAGGGTAGCGAAGCTTTCTTT. It specifies CASSSQKQGSEAFF.